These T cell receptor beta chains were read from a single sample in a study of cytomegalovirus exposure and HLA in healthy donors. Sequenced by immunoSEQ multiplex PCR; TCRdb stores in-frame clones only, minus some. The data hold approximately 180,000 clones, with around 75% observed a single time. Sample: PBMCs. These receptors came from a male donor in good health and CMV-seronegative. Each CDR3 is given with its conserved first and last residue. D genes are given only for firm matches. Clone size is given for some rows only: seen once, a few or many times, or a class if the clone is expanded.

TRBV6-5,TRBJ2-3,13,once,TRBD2,CASSGDYIDTQYF,TGTGCCAGCAGTGGGGACTACATCGATACGCAGTATTTT
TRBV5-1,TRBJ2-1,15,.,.,CASSLDVSSYNEQFF,TGCGCCAGCAGCTTGGACGTTAGCTCCTACAATGAGCAGTTCTTC
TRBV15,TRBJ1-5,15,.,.,CATSSVAGGGQPQHF,TGTGCCACCAGCAGTGTGGCCGGGGGTGGTCAGCCCCAGCATTTT
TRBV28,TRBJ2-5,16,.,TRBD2,CASSLWASGAQETQYF,TGTGCCAGCAGTTTATGGGCTAGCGGGGCTCAAGAGACCCAGTACTTC
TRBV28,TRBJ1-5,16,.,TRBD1,CASSSPRTGNNQPQHF,TGTGCCAGCAGTTCCCCGCGGACAGGGAATAATCAGCCCCAGCATTTT
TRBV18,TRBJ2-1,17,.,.,CASSALGGRSSYNEQFF,TGTGCCAGCTCGGCCCTCGGGGGAAGGAGCTCCTACAATGAGCAGTTCTTC
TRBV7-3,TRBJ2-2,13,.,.,CASSFGDTGELFF,TGTGCCAGCAGCTTCGGGGACACCGGGGAGCTGTTTTTT
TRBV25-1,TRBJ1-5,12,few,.,CASSEGERPQHF,TGTGCCAGCAGTGAAGGGGAGAGGCCCCAGCATTTT
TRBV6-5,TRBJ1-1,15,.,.,CASSSQALLNTEAFF,TGTGCCAGCAGTTCCCAGGCCCTCCTGAACACTGAAGCTTTCTTT
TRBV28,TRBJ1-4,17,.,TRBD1,CASSFNRQGAFGEKLFF,TGTGCCAGCAGTTTCAACCGACAGGGGGCGTTTGGTGAAAAACTGTTTTTT
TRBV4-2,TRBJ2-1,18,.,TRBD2,CASSHPGVASGRTDEQFF,TGTGCCAGCAGCCATCCTGGGGTGGCTAGCGGGAGAACAGATGAGCAGTTCTTC
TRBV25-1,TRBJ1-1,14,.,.,CASSEQRGTHEAFF,TGTGCCAGCAGTGAACAAAGGGGCACCCATGAAGCTTTCTTT
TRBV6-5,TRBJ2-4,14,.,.,CASNEGRGKNIQYF,TGTGCCAGCAACGAGGGCCGGGGCAAAAACATTCAGTACTTC
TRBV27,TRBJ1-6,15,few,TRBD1,CASSSADRVWGPLHF,TGTGCCAGCAGTTCCGCCGACAGGGTGTGGGGACCCCTCCACTTT
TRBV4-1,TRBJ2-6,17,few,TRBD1,CASSPGQGPSGANVLTF,TGCGCCAGCAGCCCCGGACAGGGCCCCTCTGGGGCCAACGTCCTGACTTTC
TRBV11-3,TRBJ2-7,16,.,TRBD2,CASSLSSGGGYYEQYF,TGTGCCAGCAGCCTCTCCTCGGGCGGGGGGTACTACGAGCAGTACTTC
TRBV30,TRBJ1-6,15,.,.,CAWSPSLTGLSPLHF,TGTGCCTGGAGTCCAAGCCTCACAGGTTTATCACCCCTCCACTTT
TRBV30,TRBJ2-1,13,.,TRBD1,CAWGQGYYNEQFF,TGTGCCTGGGGACAGGGTTACTACAATGAGCAGTTCTTC
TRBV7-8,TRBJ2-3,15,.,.,CASGRRGNTADTQYF,TGTGCCAGCGGTCGGAGGGGCAATACGGCAGATACGCAGTATTTT
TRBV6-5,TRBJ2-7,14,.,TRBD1,CASSSPGQSYEQYF,TGTGCCAGCAGTTCACCGGGACAGAGTTACGAGCAGTACTTC
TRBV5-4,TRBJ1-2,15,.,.,CASSRGKVSNYGYTF,TGTGCCAGCAGCCGCGGTAAGGTTTCCAACTATGGCTACACCTTC
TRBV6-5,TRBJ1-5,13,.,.,CASSLGRNQPQHF,TGTGCCAGCAGCCTCGGCAGGAATCAGCCCCAGCATTTT
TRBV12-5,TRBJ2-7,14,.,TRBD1,CASGLDGTGGEQYF,TGTGCTAGTGGTTTGGATGGGACAGGGGGCGAGCAGTACTTC
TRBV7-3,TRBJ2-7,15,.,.,CASSLKAGSAYEQYF,TGTGCCAGCAGCTTAAAGGCCGGGAGTGCGTACGAGCAGTACTTC
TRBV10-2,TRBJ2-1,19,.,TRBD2,CASSDSGTSGGGPYNEQFF,TGCGCCAGCAGCGACTCGGGAACTAGCGGGGGGGGGCCCTACAATGAGCAGTTCTTC
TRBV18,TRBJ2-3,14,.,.,CASSPRPGQDTQYF,TGTGCCAGCTCACCACGTCCAGGGCAAGATACGCAGTATTTT
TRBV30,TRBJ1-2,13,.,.,CASFRPGSRGYTF,TGTGCCTCCTTCAGACCGGGATCTAGGGGCTACACCTTC
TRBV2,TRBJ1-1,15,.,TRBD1,CASSETGTGGTEAFF,TGTGCCAGCAGTGAAACCGGGACAGGGGGCACTGAAGCTTTCTTT